This TCR beta chain was sequenced in a study of T cells in Graves' hyperthyroidism and ophthalmopathy. Study in general: Prior to any treatment, at the point of initial diagnosis, peripheral blood was collected.

From RNA transcripts, TCR beta CDR3 regions were amplified. TCR CDR3 underwent first-round RT-PCR with the HTBI primer set. TCRdb re-analysed the multiplex PCR reads in MiXCR, keeping a single row per CDR3 protein. The sample carries roughly 96,000 distinct CDR3 sequences, around 50% recorded once. Stable Graves' hyperthyroidism meant no ophthalmopathy progression within 18 months. The source of the PBMCs was more than 9.5 ml of fresh peripheral blood. Details on this clonotype: As yet, its antigen is unknown.

Germline V gives CDR1 LNHDA, CDR2 SQIVND (reference sequence). The V end lost 5 bases, the J end lost 3 bases, and 14 bases lay between the germline ends. The CDR3 contains 14 residues. Findings of the study overall: Blood also showed most of the thyroid clonotypes that were expanded above 0.001.

Sequencing was carried out using blood. V is TRBV19 and J is TRBJ2-7, with D possibly matching TRBD2 (5 bases). The sequence came from a woman aged 40 to 50 with Graves' hyperthyroidism. DNA for the CDR3: TGTGCCAGTAGTCTTACGACTACCCTCTACGAGCAGTACTTC. Translating gives CASSLTTTLYEQYF.